This passage covers 16 T cell receptor beta chains from one sample sequenced in a study of cytomegalovirus exposure and HLA in healthy donors. Vbeta (60) and Jbeta (13) primers were used in the PCR. Only in-frame clones appear in the TCRdb table, and some are missing; sequencing was by immunoSEQ multiplex PCR. The sample records about 180,000 clones, 70% to 85% being singletons. The sample was PBMCs. The receptors were sampled from a young man in good health and CMV-seronegative.

Of note for this clone: The same CDR3 also results from other DNA sequences found in this sample. The chain uses TRBV6-5 and TRBJ2-7; 7 positions match TRBD1. Germline trimming cut 4 bases from V and 0 bases from J; bases unmatched to any gene: 3. The germline V gene has CDR1 MNHEY and CDR2 SVGAGI. This CDR3 region has 14 residues. The CDR3, as DNA: TGTGCCAGCAGTTCCCGGGACAGCTCCTACGAGCAGTACTTC. Residues: CASSSRDSSYEQYF.

V and J are TRBV25-1 and TRBJ2-7; 9 bases are a match to TRBD1. Germline CDR1 MGHDK, CDR2 SYGVNS. This CDR3 spans 15 amino acids. J was trimmed by 3 bases and V by 3 bases; bases with no gene match: 6. CDR3 region: CASSDGDRVVYEQYF. The DNA for the CDR3 is TGTGCCAGCAGTGACGGGGACAGGGTAGTCTACGAGCAGTACTTC.

The chain combines TRBV27 with TRBJ1-1; D may be TRBD1 (5 bases). Germline CDR1 MNHEY, CDR2 SMNVEV (reference sequence). Trimming took 5 bases from V and 8 from J, leaving 15 bases between them. The CDR3 spans 13 residues. The DNA of the CDR3 is TGTGCCAGCAGTCCGAAACCAGGGTGGGAAGCTTTCTTT. This translates into CASSPKPGWEAFF.

The CDR3 DNA follows: TGTGCCACCAGCAGAACAGCACCCTACAATGAGCAGTTCTTC. Its protein is CATSRTAPYNEQFF. The chain links TRBV15 to TRBJ2-1; no definite D call. V gave up 2 bases and J gave up 2 bases, with 7 bases separating them. Germline V gene data show CDR1 as LNHNV and CDR2 as YYDKDF (reference sequence). The CDR3 extends over 14 amino acids.

The chain has TRBV27 and TRBJ2-4; a weak D match, TRBD2 (5 bases). Germline V gene sequence: CDR1 MNHEY, CDR2 SMNVEV (reference sequence). CDR3 length: 16 residues. V was pared by 8 bases and J by 2 bases, with 19 bases between. The CDR3 coding sequence is TGTGCCAGCTCGCGGGCGGCCGGAGGAACCAAAAACATTCAGTACTTC. It specifies CASSRAAGGTKNIQYF.

The chain employs TRBV4-3 and TRBJ2-7, with 7 bases identical to TRBD2. The V and J ends lost 4 bases and 0 bases, in that order; junction bases with no gene match: 9. The germline V gene encodes CDR1 LGHNA and CDR2 YSLEER. The CDR3 runs 16 residues. CDR3 protein: CASSLSQAGTSYEQYF. In nucleotides, the CDR3 is TGCGCCAGCAGCCTCTCTCAAGCGGGGACCTCCTACGAGCAGTACTTC.

The rearrangement joins TRBV7-3 to TRBJ2-6, with 8 nucleotides matching TRBD1. The V and J ends lost 5 bases and 1 base, in that order; junction bases with no gene match: 7. This CDR3 has 17 residues. From germline, CDR1 is SGHTA and CDR2 FQGTGA. The CDR3, as DNA: TGTGCCAGCAGCCTAGTGACAGGGGTGTCTGGGGCCAACGTCCTGACTTTC. Translating it yields CASSLVTGVSGANVLTF. Drawing the rest from reference TRBV7-3 and TRBJ2-6, the complete variable domain is GAGVSQTPSNKVTEKGKYVELRCDPISGHTALYWYRQSLGQGPEFLIYFQGTGAADDSGLPNDRFFAVRPEGSVSTLKIQRTERGDSAVYLCASSLVTGVSGANVLTFGAGSRLTVL.

The CDR3 reads CASSRRGSYEQYF. The CDR3 DNA reads as TGTGCCAGCAGCCGCCGGGGCTCCTACGAGCAGTACTTC. This rearrangement joins TRBV7-2 to TRBJ2-7; possibly TRBD2 for D (5 bases). The germline CDR1 and CDR2 sequences are SGHTA and FQGNSA. The ends were cut back, 5 bases at V and 0 bases at J, with 8 bases in the middle. CDR3 length equals 13 residues.

This chain connects TRBV19 to TRBJ1-2, with D hard to call. Trimming shortened V by 0 bases and J by 4 bases, and 3 bases separated the two germline ends. Germline values: CDR1 LNHDA, CDR2 SQIVND (reference sequence). CDR3 length equals 12 residues. The CDR3 sequence: CASSIDGYGYTF. The CDR3 nucleotides are TGTGCCAGTAGTATAGACGGCTATGGCTACACCTTC.

V gene TRBV11-2 combines with J gene TRBJ2-5; 9 positions match TRBD2. The ends lost 2 bases at V and 5 bases at J; junction bases unmatched: 12. From germline, CDR1 is SGHAT and CDR2 FQNNGV. This CDR3 spans 17 amino acids. CDR3 protein: CASSLSGGGRAGETQYF. As DNA, the CDR3 is TGTGCCAGCAGCTTATCTGGGGGCGGGAGGGCCGGGGAGACCCAGTACTTC.

The rearrangement joins TRBV19 to TRBJ1-5; D ambiguous. This CDR3 region has 13 residues. Trimming removed 5 bases at V and 5 bases at J, with 10 bases between. CDR1 and CDR2 from the germline V gene are LNHDA and SQIVND (reference sequence). In DNA, the CDR3 is TGTGCCAGTAGTCCGACTTCATATCAGCCCCAGCATTTT. It codes for CASSPTSYQPQHF.

This clone was observed a single time. V is TRBV2 and J is TRBJ1-4; tentatively, D is TRBD1 (6 bases). Trimming stripped 5 bases from V and 7 bases from J, with 17 bases between. CDR1 and CDR2 from the germline V gene are SNHLY and FYNNEI. This CDR3 contains 15 residues. CDR3 region: CASSSMGAVGEKLFF. Here the CDR3 DNA reads TGTGCCAGCAGTTCTATGGGGGCGGTGGGTGAAAAACTGTTTTTT.

The chain carries TRBV5-6 and TRBJ2-1; 7 nucleotides align to TRBD1. The ends lost 4 bases at V and 2 bases at J; junction bases unmatched: 18. This CDR3 contains 19 residues. The V gene's germline CDR1 is SGHDT and CDR2 YYEEEE. The CDR3 loop is CASSPAAAFRDSPYNEQFF. The CDR3 bases are TGTGCCAGCAGCCCCGCCGCCGCTTTCCGGGACAGTCCCTACAATGAGCAGTTCTTC.

The CDR3 reads CASSPRDTRSGANVLTF. The CDR3 DNA is TGTGCCAGCAGCCCCAGGGACACCCGCTCTGGGGCCAACGTCCTGACTTTC. The V and J genes are TRBV7-2 and TRBJ2-6; possible D gene TRBD1, 6 bases. The germline V gene has CDR1 SGHTA and CDR2 FQGNSA. This CDR3 comprises 17 residues. V lost 5 bases and J 0 bases, leaving 14 bases between the germline ends.

V and J are TRBV4-3 and TRBJ1-6; D remains unclear. Germline lookup yields CDR1 LGHNA and CDR2 YSLEER. Trimming took off 0 bases at V and 7 bases at J, with 7 bases between the two ends. The CDR3 is 14 amino acids. CDR3 region: CASSQDRYNSPLHF. Written as DNA, the CDR3 is TGCGCCAGCAGCCAAGACAGGTACAATTCACCCCTCCACTTT.

The genes are TRBV2 and TRBJ1-5; 8 positions match TRBD1. CDR3 length equals 15 residues. With 6 bases clipped from V and 1 base from J, the junction kept 5 bases outside the gene matches. The germline V gene encodes CDR1 SNHLY and CDR2 FYNNEI. CDR3 DNA sequence: TGTGCCAGCAGGGAGACAGGGGCCAGCAATCAGCCCCAGCATTTT. Translation: CASRETGASNQPQHF.